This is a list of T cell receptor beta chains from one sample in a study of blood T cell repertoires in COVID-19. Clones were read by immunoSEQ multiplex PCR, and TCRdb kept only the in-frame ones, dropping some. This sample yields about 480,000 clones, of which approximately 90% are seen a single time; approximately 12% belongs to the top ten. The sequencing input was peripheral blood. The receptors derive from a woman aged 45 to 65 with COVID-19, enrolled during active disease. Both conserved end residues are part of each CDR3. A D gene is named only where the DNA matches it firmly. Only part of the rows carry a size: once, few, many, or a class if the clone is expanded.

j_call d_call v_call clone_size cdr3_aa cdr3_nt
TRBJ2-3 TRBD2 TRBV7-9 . CASSIPSGGAIDTQYF TGTGCCAGCAGCATACCTAGCGGGGGGGCCATAGATACGCAGTATTTT
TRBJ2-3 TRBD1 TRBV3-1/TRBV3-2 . CASSQGQGEDTQYF TGTGCCAGCAGCCAAGGGCAGGGGGAAGATACGCAGTATTTT
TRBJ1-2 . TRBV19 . CASNTIPSYGYTF TGTGCCAGTAACACAATTCCTTCCTATGGCTACACCTTC
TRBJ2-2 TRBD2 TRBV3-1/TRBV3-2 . CASSQEVELAGGRELFF TGTGCCAGCAGCCAAGAGGTCGAACTAGCGGGGGGCCGGGAGCTGTTTTTT
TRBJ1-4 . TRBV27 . CASSSPFNEKLFF TGTGCCAGCAGTTCCCCCTTTAATGAAAAACTGTTTTTT
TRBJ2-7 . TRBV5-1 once CASSLAGFPSYEQYF TGCGCCAGCAGCTTGGCAGGGTTCCCCTCCTACGAGCAGTACTTC
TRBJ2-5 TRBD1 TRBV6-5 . CASSPTGGAGETQYF TGTGCCAGCAGCCCGACAGGGGGCGCGGGGGAGACCCAGTACTTC
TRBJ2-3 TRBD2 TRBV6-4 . CASSDAGTSGPTDTQYF TGTGCCAGCAGTGACGCCGGGACTAGCGGACCCACAGATACGCAGTATTTT
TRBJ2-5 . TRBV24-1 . CATSAPYRSGLPETQYF TGTGCCACCAGTGCGCCGTATCGGAGCGGGCTTCCAGAGACCCAGTACTTC
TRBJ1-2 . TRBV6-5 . CASSRTDYGYTF TGTGCCAGCAGTCGGACAGACTATGGCTACACCTTC
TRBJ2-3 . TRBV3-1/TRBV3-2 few CASSHGGRRDTQYF TGTGCCAGCAGCCACGGGGGGCGCAGAGATACGCAGTATTTT
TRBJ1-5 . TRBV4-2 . CASSQGGGQGSNQPQHF TGTGCCAGCAGCCAAGGGGGAGGTCAGGGTAGCAATCAGCCCCAGCATTTT
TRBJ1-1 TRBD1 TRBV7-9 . CASSYGTGVNTEAFF TGTGCCAGCAGCTACGGGACAGGGGTGAACACTGAAGCTTTCTTT
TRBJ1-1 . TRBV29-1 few CSAGSEAFF TGCAGCGCGGGGAGTGAAGCTTTCTTT
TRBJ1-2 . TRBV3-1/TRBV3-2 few CASSPTGTIRDGYTF TGTGCCAGCAGCCCCACCGGGACAATAAGGGATGGCTACACCTTC
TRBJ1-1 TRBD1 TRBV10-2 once CASRKDRGKVSTWVTEAFF TGCGCCAGCAGAAAGGACAGGGGGAAGGTTTCTACCTGGGTCACTGAAGCTTTCTTT
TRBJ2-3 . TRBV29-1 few CSVSDTSSTDTQYF TGCAGCGTCTCAGACACTTCTAGCACAGATACGCAGTATTTT
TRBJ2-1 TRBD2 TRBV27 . CASSPPGTSGRNEQFF TGTGCCAGCAGTCCCCCGGGGACTAGCGGCCGCAATGAGCAGTTCTTC
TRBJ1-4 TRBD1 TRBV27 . CASSLWQGGGKLFF TGTGCCAGCAGTTTGTGGCAGGGGGGAGGAAAACTGTTTTTT